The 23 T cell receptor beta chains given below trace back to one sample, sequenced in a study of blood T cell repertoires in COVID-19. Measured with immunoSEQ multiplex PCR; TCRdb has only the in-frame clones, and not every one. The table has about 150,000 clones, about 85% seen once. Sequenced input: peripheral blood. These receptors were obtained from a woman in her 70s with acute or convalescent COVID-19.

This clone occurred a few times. CDR3 bases: TGTGCCACCGTTCGGCGGGGACAGGGGGTTAGGGGGGCCAACGTCCTGACTTTC. Its protein product is CATVRRGQGVRGANVLTF. This sequence joins TRBV24-1 and TRBJ2-6, with TRBD1 matching 11 bases. With V trimmed by 9 bases and J by 4 bases, 13 bases remained unmatched. The germline V gene has CDR1 KGHDR and CDR2 SFDVKD. There are 18 residues in the CDR3.

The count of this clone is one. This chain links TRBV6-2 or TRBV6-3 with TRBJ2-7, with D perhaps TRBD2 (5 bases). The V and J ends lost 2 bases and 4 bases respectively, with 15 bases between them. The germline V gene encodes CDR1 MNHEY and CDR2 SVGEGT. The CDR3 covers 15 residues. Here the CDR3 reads CASSYGSTGRYEQYF. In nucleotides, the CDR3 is TGTGCCAGCAGTTACGGATCGACTGGGAGATACGAGCAGTACTTC.

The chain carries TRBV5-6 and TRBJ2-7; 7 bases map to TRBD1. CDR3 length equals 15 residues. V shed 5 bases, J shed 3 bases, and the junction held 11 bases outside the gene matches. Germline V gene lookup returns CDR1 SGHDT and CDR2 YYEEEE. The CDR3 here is CASSNYRQGFYEQYF. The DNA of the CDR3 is TGTGCCAGCAGTAACTATCGACAGGGCTTCTACGAGCAGTACTTC.

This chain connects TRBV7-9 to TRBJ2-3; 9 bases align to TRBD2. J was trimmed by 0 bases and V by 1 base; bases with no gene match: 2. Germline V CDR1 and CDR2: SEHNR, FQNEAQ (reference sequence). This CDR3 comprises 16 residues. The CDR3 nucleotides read TGTGCCAGCAGCTTAGGACTAGCGGCTAGCACAGATACGCAGTATTTT. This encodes CASSLGLAASTDTQYF.

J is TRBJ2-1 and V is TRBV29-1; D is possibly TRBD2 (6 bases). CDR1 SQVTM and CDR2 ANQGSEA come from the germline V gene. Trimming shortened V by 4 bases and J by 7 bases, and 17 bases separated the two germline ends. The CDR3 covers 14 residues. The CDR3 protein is CSVGGAVVLNEQFF. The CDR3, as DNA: TGCAGCGTTGGCGGGGCCGTTGTACTGAATGAGCAGTTCTTC.

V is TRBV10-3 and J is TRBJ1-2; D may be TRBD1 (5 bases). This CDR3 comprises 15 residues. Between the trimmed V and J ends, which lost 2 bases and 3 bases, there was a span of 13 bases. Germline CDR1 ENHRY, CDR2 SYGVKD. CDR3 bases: TGTGCCATCAGTGAGGGAGGGCAGGGTTACTATGGCTACACCTTC. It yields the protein CAISEGGQGYYGYTF.

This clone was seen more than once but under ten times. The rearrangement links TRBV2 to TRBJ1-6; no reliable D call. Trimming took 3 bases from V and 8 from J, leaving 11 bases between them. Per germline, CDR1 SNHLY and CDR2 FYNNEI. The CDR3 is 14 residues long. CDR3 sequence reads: CASSDAPNYSPLHF. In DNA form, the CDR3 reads TGTGCCAGCAGTGATGCGCCGAACTATTCACCCCTCCACTTT. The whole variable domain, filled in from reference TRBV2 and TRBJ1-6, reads EPEVTQTPSHQVTQMGQEVILRCVPISNHLYFYWYRQILGQKVEFLVSFYNNEISEKSEIFDDQFSVERPDGSNFTLKIRSTKLEDSAMYFCASSDAPNYSPLHFGNGTRLTVT.

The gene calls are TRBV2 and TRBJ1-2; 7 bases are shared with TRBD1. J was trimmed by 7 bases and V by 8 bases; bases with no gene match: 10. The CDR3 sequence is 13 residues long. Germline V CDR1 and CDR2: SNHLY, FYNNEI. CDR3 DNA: TGTGCCAGCGACTCGACAGGGTTTCTTGGCTACACCTTC. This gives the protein CASDSTGFLGYTF.

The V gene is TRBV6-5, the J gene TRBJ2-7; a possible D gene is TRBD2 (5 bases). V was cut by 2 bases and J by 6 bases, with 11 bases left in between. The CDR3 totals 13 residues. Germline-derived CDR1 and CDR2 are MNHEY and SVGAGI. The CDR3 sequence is CASSYDGRGEQYF. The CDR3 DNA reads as TGTGCCAGCAGTTACGACGGTCGGGGCGAGCAGTACTTC.

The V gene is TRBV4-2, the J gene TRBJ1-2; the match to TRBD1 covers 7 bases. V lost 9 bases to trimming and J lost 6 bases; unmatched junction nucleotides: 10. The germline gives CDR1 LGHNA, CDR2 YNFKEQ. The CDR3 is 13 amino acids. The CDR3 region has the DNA TGTGCCAGTTCAGTAGGGCAGGGGGATGGCTACACCTTC. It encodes CASSVGQGDGYTF.

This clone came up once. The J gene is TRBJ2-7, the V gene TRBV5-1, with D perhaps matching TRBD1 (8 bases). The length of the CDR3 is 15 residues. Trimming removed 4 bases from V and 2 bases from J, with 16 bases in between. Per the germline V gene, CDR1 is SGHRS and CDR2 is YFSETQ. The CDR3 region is CASSPGGQGAYEQYV. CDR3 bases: TGCGCCAGCAGCCCGGGAGGACAGGGAGCCTACGAGCAGTACGTC.

CDR3 in DNA: TGTGCCAGCGGGCAGATCCTCATTCAGTACTTC. The encoded protein is CASGQILIQYF. This chain connects TRBV2 to TRBJ2-4, with D unclear. Germline loops: CDR1 SNHLY, CDR2 FYNNEI. The CDR3 consists of 11 residues. V lost 8 bases, J lost 9 bases, and 11 bases lay in between.

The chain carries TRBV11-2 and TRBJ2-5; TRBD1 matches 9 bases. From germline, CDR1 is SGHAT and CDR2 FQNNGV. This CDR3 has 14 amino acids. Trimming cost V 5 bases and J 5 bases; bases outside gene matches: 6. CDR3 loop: CASSANRGRETQYF. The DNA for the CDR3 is TGTGCCAGCAGCGCCAACAGGGGGCGGGAGACCCAGTACTTC.

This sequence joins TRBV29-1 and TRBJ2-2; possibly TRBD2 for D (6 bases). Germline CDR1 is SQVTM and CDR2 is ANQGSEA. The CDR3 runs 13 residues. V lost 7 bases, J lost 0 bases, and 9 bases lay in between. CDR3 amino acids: CSAGLSNTGELFF. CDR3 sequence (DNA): TGCAGCGCGGGACTCTCGAACACCGGGGAGCTGTTTTTT.

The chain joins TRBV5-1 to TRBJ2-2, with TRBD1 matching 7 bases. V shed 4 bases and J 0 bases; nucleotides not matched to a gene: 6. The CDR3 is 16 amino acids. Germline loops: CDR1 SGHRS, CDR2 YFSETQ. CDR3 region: CASSRQTGTNTGELFF. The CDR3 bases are TGCGCCAGCAGCCGCCAGACAGGGACGAACACCGGGGAGCTGTTTTTT.

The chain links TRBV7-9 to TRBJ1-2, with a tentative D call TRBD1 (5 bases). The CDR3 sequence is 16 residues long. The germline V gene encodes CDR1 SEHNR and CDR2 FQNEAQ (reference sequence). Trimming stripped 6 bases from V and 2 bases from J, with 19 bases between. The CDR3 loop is CASRTTQTVANYGYTF. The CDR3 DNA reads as TGTGCCAGCAGGACCACGCAGACAGTTGCCAACTATGGCTACACCTTC.

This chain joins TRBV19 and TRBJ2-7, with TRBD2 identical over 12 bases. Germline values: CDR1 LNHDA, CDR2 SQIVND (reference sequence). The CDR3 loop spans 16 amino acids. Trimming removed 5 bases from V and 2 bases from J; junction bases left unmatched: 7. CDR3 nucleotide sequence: TGTGCCAGTAGTTCCCGGGGACTAGCGGGTACCTACGAGCAGTACGTC. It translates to CASSSRGLAGTYEQYV.

Written as DNA, the CDR3 is TGTGCCAGCAGCAAGACAGGGATGAGTCAGCCCCAGCATTTT. Translated, it gives CASSKTGMSQPQHF. The genes are TRBV27 and TRBJ1-5; TRBD1 matches 7 bases. The germline gives CDR1 MNHEY, CDR2 SMNVEV (reference sequence). The CDR3 is 14 residues long. The V segment lost 6 bases and the J segment 6 bases; nucleotides outside the gene matches: 8.

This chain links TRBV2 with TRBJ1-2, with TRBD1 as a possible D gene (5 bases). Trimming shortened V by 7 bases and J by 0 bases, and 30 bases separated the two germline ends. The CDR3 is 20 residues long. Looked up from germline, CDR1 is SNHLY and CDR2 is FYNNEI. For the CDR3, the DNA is TGTGCCAGCAACAGTGAACGTCCAATACGGGGAGGGGTTACTAACTATGGCTACACCTTC. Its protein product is CASNSERPIRGGVTNYGYTF.

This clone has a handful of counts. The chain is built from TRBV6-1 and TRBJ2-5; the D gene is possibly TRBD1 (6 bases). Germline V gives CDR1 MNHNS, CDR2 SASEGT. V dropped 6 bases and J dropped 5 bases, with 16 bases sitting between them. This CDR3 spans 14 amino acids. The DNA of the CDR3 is TGTGCCAGCAGGAAAGGGGGTGCAGGGGAGACCCAGTACTTC. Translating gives CASRKGGAGETQYF.

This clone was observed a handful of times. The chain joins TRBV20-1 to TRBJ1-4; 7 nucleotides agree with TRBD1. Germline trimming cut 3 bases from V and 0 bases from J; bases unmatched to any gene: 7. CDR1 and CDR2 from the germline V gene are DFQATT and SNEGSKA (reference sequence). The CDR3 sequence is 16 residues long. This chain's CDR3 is CSASDTGTATNEKLFF. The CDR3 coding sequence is TGCAGTGCTAGTGATACCGGGACAGCAACTAATGAAAAACTGTTTTTT.

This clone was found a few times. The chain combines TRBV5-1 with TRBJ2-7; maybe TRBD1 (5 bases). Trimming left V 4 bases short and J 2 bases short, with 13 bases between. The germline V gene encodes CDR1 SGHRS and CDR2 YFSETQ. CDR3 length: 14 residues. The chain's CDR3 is CASSRTRVAYEQYF. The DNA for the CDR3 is TGCGCCAGCAGCCGCACCAGGGTAGCCTACGAGCAGTACTTC.

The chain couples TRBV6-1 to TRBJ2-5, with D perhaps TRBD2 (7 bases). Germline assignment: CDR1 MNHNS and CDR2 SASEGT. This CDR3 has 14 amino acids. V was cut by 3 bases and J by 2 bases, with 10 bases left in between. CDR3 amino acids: CASSEGGQQETQYF. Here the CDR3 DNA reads TGTGCCAGCAGTGAGGGGGGGCAGCAAGAGACCCAGTACTTC.